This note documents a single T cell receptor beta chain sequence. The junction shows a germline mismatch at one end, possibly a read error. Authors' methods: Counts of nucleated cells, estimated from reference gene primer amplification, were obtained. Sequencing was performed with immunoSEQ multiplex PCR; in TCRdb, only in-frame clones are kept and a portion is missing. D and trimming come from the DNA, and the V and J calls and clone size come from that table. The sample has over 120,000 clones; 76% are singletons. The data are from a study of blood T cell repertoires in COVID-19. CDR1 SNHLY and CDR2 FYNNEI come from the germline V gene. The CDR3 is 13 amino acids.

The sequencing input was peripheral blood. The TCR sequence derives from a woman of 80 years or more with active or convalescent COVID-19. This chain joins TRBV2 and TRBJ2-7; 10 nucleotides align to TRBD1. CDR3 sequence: CASSPSRDRGHNF. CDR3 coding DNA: TGTGCCAGCAGCCCGTCCCGGGACAGGGGCCACAACTTC.